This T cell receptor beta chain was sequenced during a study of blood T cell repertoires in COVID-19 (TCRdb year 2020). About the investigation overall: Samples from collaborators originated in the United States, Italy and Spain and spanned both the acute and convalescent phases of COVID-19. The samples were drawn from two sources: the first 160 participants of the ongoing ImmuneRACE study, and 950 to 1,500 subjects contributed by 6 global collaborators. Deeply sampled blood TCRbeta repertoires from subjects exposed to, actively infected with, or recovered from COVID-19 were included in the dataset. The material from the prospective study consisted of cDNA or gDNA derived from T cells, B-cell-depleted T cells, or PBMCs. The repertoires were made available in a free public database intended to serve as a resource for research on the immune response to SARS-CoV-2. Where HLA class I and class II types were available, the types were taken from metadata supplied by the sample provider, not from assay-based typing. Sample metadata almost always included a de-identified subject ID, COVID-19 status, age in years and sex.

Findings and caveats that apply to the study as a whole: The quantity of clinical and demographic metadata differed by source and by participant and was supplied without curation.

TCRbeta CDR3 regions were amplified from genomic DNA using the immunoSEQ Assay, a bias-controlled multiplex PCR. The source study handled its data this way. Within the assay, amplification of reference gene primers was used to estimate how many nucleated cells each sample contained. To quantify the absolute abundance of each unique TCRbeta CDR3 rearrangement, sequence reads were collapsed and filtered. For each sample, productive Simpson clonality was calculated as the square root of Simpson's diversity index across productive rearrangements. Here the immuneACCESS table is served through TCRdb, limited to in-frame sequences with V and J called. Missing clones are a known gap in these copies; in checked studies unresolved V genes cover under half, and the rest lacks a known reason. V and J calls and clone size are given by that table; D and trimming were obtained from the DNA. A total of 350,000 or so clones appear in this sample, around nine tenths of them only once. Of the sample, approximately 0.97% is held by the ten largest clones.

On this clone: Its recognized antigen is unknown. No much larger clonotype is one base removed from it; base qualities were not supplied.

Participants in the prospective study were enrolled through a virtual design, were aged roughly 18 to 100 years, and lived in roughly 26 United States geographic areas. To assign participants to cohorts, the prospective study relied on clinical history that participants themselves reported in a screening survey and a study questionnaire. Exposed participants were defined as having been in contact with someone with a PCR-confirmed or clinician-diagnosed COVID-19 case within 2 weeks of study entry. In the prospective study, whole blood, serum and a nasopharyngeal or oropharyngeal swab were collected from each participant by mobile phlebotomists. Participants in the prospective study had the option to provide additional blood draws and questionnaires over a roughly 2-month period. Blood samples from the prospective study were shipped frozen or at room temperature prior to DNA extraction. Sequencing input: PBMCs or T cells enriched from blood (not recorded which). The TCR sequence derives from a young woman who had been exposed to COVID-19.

The base sequence is TGTGCCAGCAGCTCCCCACAGTCGACTAGCGGGAGGTCTAAAAACATTCAGTACTTC. The resulting protein is CASSSPQSTSGRSKNIQYF. The rearrangement joined TRBV7-8 to TRBJ2-4, with 13 bases matching TRBD2. Germline trimming: 4 bases from V, 4 bases from J; junction bases outside gene matches: 13. CDR1 and CDR2, per the germline V gene, are SGHVS and FQNEAQ. Inclusive of the bounding cysteine and phenylalanine, the CDR3 is 19 residues long. Of the read, only the CDR3 DNA is kept; its 57 bases are in frame from base 1.